The clone carrying this TCR beta chain was observed a single time. The antigen is unknown. This specimen comes from a study of cytomegalovirus exposure and HLA in healthy donors. Overall study: Within the Caucasian-associated ancestry cluster were 81% of the roughly 400 genotyped donors. Study results and limitations: While the bulk of TCR sequences proved rare, some public TCRs turned up in many donors. An analysis that came later showed most CMV-associated TCR beta chains appearing HLA-restricted.

Amplification used 60 Vbeta primers and 13 Jbeta primers. The protocol was immunoSEQ multiplex PCR, while the TCRdb copy is restricted to in-frame clones and leaves out a portion. The data contain around 140,000 clones, roughly 71% of them singletons. The receptor was isolated from a man aged 25 to 45 in good health and CMV-seronegative. Sequencing was carried out using PBMCs.

Here the CDR3 DNA reads TGTGCCAGCAGTGCACCCGGACAGGGGCGAAGCACAGATACGCAGTATTTT. Translation: CASSAPGQGRSTDTQYF. V is TRBV2 and J is TRBJ2-3; 9 nucleotides line up with TRBD1. Germline-derived CDR1 and CDR2 are SNHLY and FYNNEI. J lost 0 bases, V lost 4 bases, and 8 bases had no gene match. CDR3 length equals 17 residues. The full variable domain, in which reference TRBV2 and TRBJ2-3 provide the parts outside the CDR3, is EPEVTQTPSHQVTQMGQEVILRCVPISNHLYFYWYRQILGQKVEFLVSFYNNEISEKSEIFDDQFSVERPDGSNFTLKIRSTKLEDSAMYFCASSAPGQGRSTDTQYFGPGTRLTVL.